This T cell receptor beta chain was documented in a study of identical twins. Study-level results: Possibly, invariant MAIT and iNKT cells partly confounded zero-insertion analyses.

In TCRdb, the 5' RACE reads were re-called with MiXCR into one record per CDR3 protein. The table lists roughly 480,000 distinct CDR3 sequences, 20% to 30% of them singletons. Trimming took off 6 bases at V and 12 bases at J, with 12 bases between the two ends. The germline V gene has CDR1 DFQATT and CDR2 SNEGSKA (reference sequence). CDR3 length: 10 residues. As regards this clonotype: Antigen unknown.

The same specimen was also included in a second study, on T cells expressing NK-cell markers.

The receptor was isolated from a woman in her late teens or twenties in good health. Sequencing used CD4+ T cells sorted from blood. This sequence joins TRBV20-1 and TRBJ2-1; D is undetermined. The CDR3 DNA is TGCAGTGCCTTAAATTCCGGGCAGTTCTTC. It is translated as CSALNSGQFF.